This TCR beta chain was found in a study of T cell repertoires in cytomegalovirus infection. About the research overall: Through public TCR beta signatures, both CMV infection and matching HLA type were indicated.

In its sample, this clonotype was seen a few times. The antigen is not known. Germline V gene data show CDR1 as MDHEN and CDR2 as SYDVKM. This CDR3 spans 12 amino acids. V lost 4 bases and J 10 bases, leaving 11 bases between the germline ends. TCRdb redid the calling of the reads with MiXCR, one entry per CDR3 protein. This table holds hundreds of thousands of distinct CDR3 sequences, roughly 15% found once. General study points: Adding up the frequency of public TCR beta families identified people who carried CMV plus the relevant HLA.

The rearrangement links TRBV28 to TRBJ1-5; D not resolved. The sequenced material came from PBMCs. This receptor was obtained from a human donor in good health (CMV status not recorded). Some clones in this sample may be carry-over from other donors' samples. CDR3 nucleotides: TGTGCCAGCAGTTCCCCCGTAGTACCCCAGCATTTT. Protein sequence: CASSSPVVPQHF. Supplemented by reference TRBV28 and TRBJ1-5, the full variable domain reads DVKVTQSSRYLVKRTGEKVFLECVQDMDHENMFWYRQDPGLGLRLIYFSYDVKMKEKGDIPEGYSVSREKKERFSLILESASTNQTSMYLCASSSPVVPQHFGDGTRLSIL.